This TCR beta chain was recovered during a study of cytomegalovirus exposure and HLA in healthy donors. Germline loops: CDR1 SQVTM, CDR2 ANQGSEA. CDR3 length: 12 amino acids. The V end was cut by 2 bases, the J end by 0 bases, with 4 bases between. It was with 60 Vbeta and 13 Jbeta primers that the PCR ran. The data were produced by immunoSEQ multiplex PCR, yet TCRdb's version contains in-frame clones alone and is incomplete. The data show around 130,000 clones, 82% seen once. The V call is TRBV29-1, the J call TRBJ1-2; D is undetermined. This sequence originates from a boy aged 2 to 10 in good health and CMV-seronegative. The sample taken for sequencing was PBMCs. CDR3 region: CSVEQTNYGYTF. The CDR3 bases are TGCAGCGTTGAACAGACTAACTATGGCTACACCTTC.